The entry that follows covers one TCR beta chain sequence. Its target is not known. Other DNA variants within this sample encode the same CDR3. The germline V gene encodes CDR1 SGHRS and CDR2 YFSETQ. The CDR3 contains 14 residues. Trimming took 0 bases from V and 2 from J, leaving 7 bases between them. The data stem from a study of cytomegalovirus exposure and HLA in healthy donors. Study results and caveats: Cytomegalovirus status was reportedly diagnosed by the classifier with high sensitivity and specificity. Association of a missense DCLRE1C variant with TCR beta V- and J-gene trimming was reported in a later analysis.

Use of 60 Vbeta and 13 Jbeta primers characterized the PCR. In the study's own analysis: The count from a later analysis was roughly 80 million unique TCR beta chains, about 10 million of them shared. The data were produced by immunoSEQ multiplex PCR, yet TCRdb's version contains in-frame clones alone and is incomplete. The DNA gave D and trimming, while V, J and clone size come from that table. The data show around 180,000 clones, 80% to 85% seen once. The rearrangement uses TRBV5-1 and TRBJ2-3, with no clear D. Material: PBMCs. This receptor was taken from a boy aged 2 to 9 in good health and CMV-seronegative. The CDR3 protein is CASSLGLYTDTQYF. For the CDR3, the DNA is TGCGCCAGCAGCTTGGGACTTTACACAGATACGCAGTATTTT. Full variable domain (missing parts from reference TRBV5-1 and TRBJ2-3): KAGVTQTPRYLIKTRGQQVTLSCSPISGHRSVSWYQQTPGQGLQFLFEYFSETQRNKGNFPGRFSGRQFSNSRSEMNVSTLELGDSALYLCASSLGLYTDTQYFGPGTRLTVL.